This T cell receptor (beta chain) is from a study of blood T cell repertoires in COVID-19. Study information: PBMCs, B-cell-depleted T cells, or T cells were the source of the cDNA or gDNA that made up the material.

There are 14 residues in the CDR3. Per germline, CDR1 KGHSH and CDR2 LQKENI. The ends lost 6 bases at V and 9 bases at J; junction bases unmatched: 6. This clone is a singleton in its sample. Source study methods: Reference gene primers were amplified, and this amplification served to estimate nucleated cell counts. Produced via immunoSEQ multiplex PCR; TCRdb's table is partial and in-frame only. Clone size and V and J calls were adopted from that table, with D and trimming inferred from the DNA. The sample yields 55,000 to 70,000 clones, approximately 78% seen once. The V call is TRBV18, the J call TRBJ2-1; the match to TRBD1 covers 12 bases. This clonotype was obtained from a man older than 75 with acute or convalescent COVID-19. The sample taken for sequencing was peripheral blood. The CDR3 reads CASSTGTGGLEQFF. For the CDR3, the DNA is TGTGCCAGCTCCACCGGGACAGGGGGCCTTGAGCAGTTCTTC.